The sequence of this TCR beta chain was determined in a study of blood T cells in healthy people across ages. Notes on the study in general: A strong correlation was seen between TCR beta diversity and naive T cell percentage.

The length of the CDR3 is 16 residues. In germline, CDR1 is SNHLY, CDR2 FYNNEI. The V gene end was trimmed by 4 bases and the J gene end by 3 bases; junction bases not matched to a gene: 5. A note on this clonotype: Antigen specificity is unknown.

A second PCR, run for roughly 7 to 12 cycles, used a sample-barcoded 5' primer plus a J-beta primer mix. TCRdb reprocessed the 5' RACE reads with MiXCR, giving one entry per CDR3 protein. The sample carries roughly 640,000 distinct CDR3 sequences, roughly 31% recorded once. Sequences were obtained from blood. The sequence came from a woman aged 80 or over in good health. The rearrangement joins TRBV2 to TRBJ2-4; 11 bases agree with TRBD1. This CDR3 is CASSGTGGPDKNIQYF. DNA of the CDR3: TGTGCCAGCAGTGGGACAGGGGGCCCTGACAAAAACATTCAGTACTTC.